The clone carrying this T cell receptor (beta chain) was seen repeatedly, ten times or more. Its antigen is unidentified. With 4 bases removed from V and 1 base from J, the gap between germline ends came to 10 bases. There are 14 residues in the CDR3. The germline V gene encodes CDR1 DFQATT and CDR2 SNEGSKA (reference sequence). This entry comes from a study of blood T cells in healthy people across ages. Sample-barcoded 5' priming and a J-beta primer mix drove a second PCR of about 6 to 12 cycles. Each CDR3 protein is one row after TCRdb ran MiXCR on the 5' RACE reads. The top ten hold 13% of the sample, which has 980,000 or so distinct CDR3 sequences, around 46% seen once. Points from the study as a whole: A conclusive naive versus antigen-experienced comparison was prevented by the unsorted PBMCs. Across the age range, TCR beta diversity per million T cells fell in a roughly linear way. In the absence of known donor CMV status, changes in expanded clonotypes were possibly confounded.

Researchers report isolating at least 6.5 million PBMCs per sample. This clonotype originated in a man in his thirties or forties in good health. The sequenced sample consisted of blood. This chain connects TRBV20-1 to TRBJ1-4; D remains ambiguous. The CDR3 is CSATDRGTNEKLFF. The CDR3, as DNA: TGCAGTGCTACCGACCGTGGAACTAATGAAAAACTGTTTTTT.